A single sample gave rise to the 20 T cell receptor beta chains below, sequenced in a study of regulatory T cells in long-lasting Graves disease. Construction of TCR beta libraries relied on iRepertoire HTBI primers and on Arm-PCR targeting CDR3 regions. TCRdb processed the multiplex PCR reads anew with MiXCR; each CDR3 protein has one entry. In the table there are approximately 560,000 distinct CDR3 sequences, about 16% of which are singletons. Time point defined: newly diagnosed GD, antithyroid drugs for less than 3 months. RNA from PBMCs was the source of the TCR library. The same sample was also studied in work on T cells in Graves' hyperthyroidism and ophthalmopathy.

Sequences were derived from peripheral blood mononuclear cells (PBMCs), sampled at new diagnosis, from a patient treated with antithyroid drugs. These receptors all stem from a man younger than 30 with Graves disease.

Ten or more counts support this clonotype. The chain couples TRBV6-1 to TRBJ1-2; possibly TRBD1 for D (5 bases). The CDR3 spans 17 residues. V was trimmed by 6 bases and J by 2 bases, leaving 22 bases between them. The germline gives CDR1 MNHNS, CDR2 SASEGT. CDR3 sequence reads: CASSPPGRAGRNYGYTF. The CDR3 bases are TGTGCCAGCAGCCCCCCGGGCAGGGCGGGTCGAAACTATGGCTACACCTTC.

This clonotype was observed a few times. The chain combines TRBV19 with TRBJ1-5; unclear D gene. CDR1 and CDR2 (germline): LNHDA, SQIVND (reference sequence). The CDR3 runs 17 residues. Trimming removed 3 bases at V and 0 bases at J, with 15 bases between. CDR3 nucleotides: TGTGCCAGTAGTATTCTCAACTCGGGCTATAGCAATCAGCCCCAGCATTTT. It yields the protein CASSILNSGYSNQPQHF.

This clonotype was seen ten or more times. CDR3 nucleotide sequence: TGTGCCAGCAGCCACCCGCTCGGCAGGGTTGATAGCTACACCTTC. As protein: CASSHPLGRVDSYTF. The chain links TRBV6-1 to TRBJ1-2; a weak D match, TRBD1 (5 bases). CDR1 is MNHNS and CDR2 is SASEGT in the germline V gene. V lost 6 bases and J lost 9, with 23 bases in between. The length of the CDR3 is 15 residues.

This clonotype occurred many times. This sequence joins TRBV27 and TRBJ2-7; D ambiguous. The ends were cut back, 6 bases at V and 5 bases at J, with 17 bases in the middle. The CDR3 length is 14 residues. Germline CDR1 reads MNHEY; CDR2 reads SMNVEV (reference sequence). The CDR3 loop is CASSSISIFHEQYF. The CDR3 DNA follows: TGTGCCAGCAGCTCAATCAGTATTTTCCACGAGCAGTACTTC.

This clonotype came up a few times. This chain joins TRBV15 and TRBJ2-2, with TRBD1 identical over 9 bases. The V gene end was trimmed by 3 bases and the J gene end by 5 bases; junction bases not matched to a gene: 7. Germline CDR1 LNHNV, CDR2 YYDKDF (reference sequence). The CDR3 spans 16 residues. CDR3 in DNA: TGTGCCACCAGCAGCCCGGGACAGGGCCTTACCGGGGAGCTGTTTTTT. It codes for CATSSPGQGLTGELFF.

This clonotype was detected ten times or more. The chain joins TRBV6-9 to TRBJ1-2; D ambiguous. This CDR3 comprises 16 residues. The germline V gene has CDR1 MNHGY and CDR2 SVAAGI. V gave up 3 bases and J gave up 0 bases, with 14 bases separating them. CDR3 bases: TGTGCCAGCAGTTACTCTGGCAGTATAGCTAACTATGGCTACACCTTC. The encoded protein is CASSYSGSIANYGYTF.

This clonotype was counted only a few times. The chain uses TRBV7-9 and TRBJ2-3; tentatively, D is TRBD1 or TRBD2 (5 bases each). The DNA end lines up better with TRBJ2-5; the J call may be wrong. There are 12 residues in the CDR3. Germline values: CDR1 SEHNR, CDR2 FQNEAQ (reference sequence). The DNA for the CDR3 is TGTGCCAGCAGTCGGGACCCGGAGGCCCAGTACTTC. Translating gives CASSRDPEAQYF.

This clonotype has ten or more counts. This sequence joins TRBV3-1 and TRBJ1-5; 7 bases are a match to TRBD1. The germline V gene has CDR1 LGHDT and CDR2 YNNKEL (reference sequence). This CDR3 has 18 residues. Losses at the gene ends were 6 bases for V and 2 bases for J; bases not matched to a gene: 16. The CDR3 sequence is CASSPSYPTGVRNQPQHF. CDR3 nucleotides: TGTGCCAGCAGTCCCTCCTATCCTACAGGGGTTCGCAATCAGCCCCAGCATTTT.

This clonotype was found a few times. The chain combines TRBV4-2 with TRBJ2-1; no reliable D call. Trimming took 0 bases from V and 11 from J, leaving 11 bases between them. The CDR3 consists of 13 residues. Looked up from germline, CDR1 is LGHNA and CDR2 is YNFKEQ. In DNA form, the CDR3 reads TGTGCCAGCAGCCAAGATGGGCCTGTCCAGCAGTTCTTC. Its translation: CASSQDGPVQQFF.

For this clonotype: A much larger clone is a single base away; this may be a read error. The V call is TRBV6-9, the J call TRBJ2-3, with 10 nucleotides matching TRBD2. V shed 3 bases and J 3 bases; nucleotides not matched to a gene: 6. CDR1 is MNHGY, CDR2 SVAAGI, per germline. This CDR3 contains 16 residues. The CDR3 here is CASSYAPSGRTDTQYF. CDR3 DNA sequence: TGTGCCAGCAGTTACGCCCCTAGCGGGAGAACAGATACGCAGTATTTT.

This clonotype showed up many times. The chain combines TRBV5-1 with TRBJ2-2, with 9 bases lining up with TRBD2. Germline-derived CDR1 and CDR2 are SGHRS and YFSETQ. The V segment lost 1 base and the J segment 5 bases; nucleotides outside the gene matches: 12. CDR3 length: 18 amino acids. The chain's CDR3 is CASSLLRVAGEETGELFF. The CDR3 DNA reads as TGCGCCAGCAGCTTGCTCCGAGTAGCGGGAGAGGAAACCGGGGAGCTGTTTTTT.

This clonotype occurred many times. The J gene is TRBJ2-1, the V gene TRBV7-8; no definite D call. CDR3 size: 16 residues. CDR1 SGHVS and CDR2 FQNEAQ come from the germline V gene. The V gene lost 5 bases and the J gene lost 0 bases, with 14 bases spanning the gap. CDR3 region: CASSPSTANSYNEQFF. The CDR3 nucleotides read TGTGCCAGCAGCCCGAGTACCGCCAACTCCTACAATGAGCAGTTCTTC.

This clonotype was observed many times. J is TRBJ1-5 and V is TRBV30, with D possibly TRBD1 on 6 matching bases. Germline CDR1 is GTSNPN and CDR2 is SVGIG (reference sequence). This CDR3 comprises 14 residues. The V gene lost 1 base and the J gene lost 1 base, with 8 bases spanning the gap. The chain's CDR3 is CAWSGGQSNQPQHF. DNA of the CDR3: TGTGCCTGGAGTGGGGGGCAGAGCAATCAGCCCCAGCATTTT.

This clonotype was counted ten times or more. The chain combines TRBV28 with TRBJ2-7; no firm D call. The CDR3 spans 13 residues. CDR1 is MDHEN, CDR2 SYDVKM, per germline. V was clipped by 7 bases and J by 0 bases, with 10 bases between them. CDR3 sequence reads: CASKGGYSYEQYF. The CDR3 coding sequence is TGTGCCAGCAAAGGCGGTTACTCCTACGAGCAGTACTTC.

On this clonotype itself: A read error is likely here: a far larger clone is one base away. This chain uses TRBV5-1 with TRBJ2-5; 12 bases match TRBD2. J was trimmed by 11 bases and V by 3 bases; bases with no gene match: 11. Germline V gives CDR1 SGHRS, CDR2 YFSETQ. This CDR3 is built from 15 residues. CDR3 DNA sequence: TGCGCCAGCAGCTGGACTAGCGGGGCCCCCAATGAGCAGTACTTC. Translated: CASSWTSGAPNEQYF.

This clonotype was counted ten times or more. The chain combines TRBV15 with TRBJ2-7; 9 bases match TRBD1. The V and J ends lost 6 bases and 5 bases, in that order; junction bases with no gene match: 11. Germline values: CDR1 LNHNV, CDR2 YYDKDF (reference sequence). CDR3 size: 15 residues. The CDR3 nucleotides are TGTGCCACCAGGTCCGGGACAGGGTTCATCCACGAGCAGTACTTC. Residues: CATRSGTGFIHEQYF.

This clonotype has just a few counts. This rearrangement joins TRBV7-8 to TRBJ2-7; D not resolved. CDR3 length equals 14 residues. Trimming pared 5 bases from V and 0 bases from J, leaving 11 bases between. From germline, CDR1 is SGHVS and CDR2 FQNEAQ. This chain's CDR3 is CASSPGSPSYEQYF. CDR3 bases: TGTGCCAGCAGCCCCGGCTCCCCCTCCTACGAGCAGTACTTC.

The rearrangement uses TRBV15 and TRBJ1-2; D gene unclear. Trimming shortened V by 0 bases and J by 8 bases, and 16 bases separated the two germline ends. The length of the CDR3 is 15 residues. In germline, CDR1 is LNHNV, CDR2 YYDKDF (reference sequence). The CDR3 DNA follows: TGTGCCACCAGCAGAGATCTTACCGGGAGAATCGGCTACACCTTC. Translation gives CATSRDLTGRIGYTF.

This clonotype was found many times. The rearrangement links TRBV7-2 to TRBJ2-7; TRBD1 matches at 8 bases. The germline V gene encodes CDR1 SGHTA and CDR2 FQGNSA. V dropped 6 bases and J dropped 2; count of bases not matched to a gene: 9. There are 15 residues in the CDR3. Here the CDR3 reads CASSSSGTGTYEQYF. CDR3 DNA: TGTGCCAGCAGTTCCTCCGGGACAGGCACCTACGAGCAGTACTTC.

The rearrangement joins TRBV27 to TRBJ1-5; 9 nucleotides align to TRBD1. The CDR3 loop spans 15 amino acids. CDR1 MNHEY and CDR2 SMNVEV come from the germline V gene (reference sequence). V shed 8 bases and J 2 bases; nucleotides not matched to a gene: 7. The CDR3 DNA is TGTGCCAGCGGGTCCCGGACAGGGGGCAATCAGCCCCAGCATTTT. Protein product: CASGSRTGGNQPQHF.